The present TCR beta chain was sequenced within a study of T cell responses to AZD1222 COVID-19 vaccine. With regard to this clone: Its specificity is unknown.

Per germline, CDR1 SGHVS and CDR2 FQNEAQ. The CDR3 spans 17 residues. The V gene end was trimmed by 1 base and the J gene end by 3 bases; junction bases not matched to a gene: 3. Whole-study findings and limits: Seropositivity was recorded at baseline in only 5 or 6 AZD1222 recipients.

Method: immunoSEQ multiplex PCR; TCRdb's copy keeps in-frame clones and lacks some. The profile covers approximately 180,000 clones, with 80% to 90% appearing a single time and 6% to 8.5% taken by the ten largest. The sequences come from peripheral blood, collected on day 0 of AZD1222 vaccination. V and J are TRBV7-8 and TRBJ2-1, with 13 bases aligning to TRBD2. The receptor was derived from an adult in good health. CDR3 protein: CASSLELAGGYYNEQFF. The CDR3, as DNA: TGTGCCAGCAGCTTAGAACTAGCGGGGGGGTACTACAATGAGCAGTTCTTC.